The present entry profiles one T cell receptor (beta chain) with its context. The antigen is unknown. This sample stems from a study of T cell responses to AZD1222 COVID-19 vaccine. Overall study context: Second doses at about 4 or about 12 weeks were pooled. Study-wide results and caveats: Among those given AZD1222, only five or six were seropositive at baseline. Clonal diversity was possibly underestimated; the donors were predominantly white British and more often female.

This CDR3 comprises 16 residues. Looked up from germline, CDR1 is SGHRS and CDR2 is YFSETQ. V dropped 1 base and J dropped 0 bases, with 13 bases sitting between them. Assay: immunoSEQ multiplex PCR; the TCRdb copy retains only in-frame clones and omits some. The repertoire holds approximately 85,000 clones, with less than 90% as singletons. This TCR derives from an adult in good health. The starting material was peripheral blood, obtained on day 0 of AZD1222 vaccination. The chain employs TRBV5-1 and TRBJ1-1, with D unresolved. The CDR3 DNA follows: TGCGCCAGCAGCTTGTCTTCGGGGTTTATGAACACTGAAGCTTTCTTT. Translating it yields CASSLSSGFMNTEAFF.